This T cell receptor beta chain was identified during a study of cytomegalovirus exposure and HLA in healthy donors. The data were produced by immunoSEQ multiplex PCR, yet TCRdb's version contains in-frame clones alone and is incomplete. The sample carries 200,000 or so clones, roughly 80% recorded once. With respect to this clone: No antigen is known for it.

The V and J ends lost 5 bases and 1 base respectively, with 5 bases between them. Germline-derived CDR1 and CDR2 are MDHEN and SYDVKM. The CDR3 totals 12 residues. Findings of the study overall: The study labeled under 200 TCR beta chains cytomegalovirus-associated.

The chain is built from TRBV28 and TRBJ1-1; D remains unclear. Sequences were obtained from PBMCs. This receptor was obtained from a man between 18 and 29 years old in good health and CMV-seropositive. Here the CDR3 reads CASSPWNTEAFF. The CDR3, as DNA: TGTGCCAGCAGTCCCTGGAACACTGAAGCTTTCTTT. Supplemented by reference TRBV28 and TRBJ1-1, the full variable domain reads DVKVTQSSRYLVKRTGEKVFLECVQDMDHENMFWYRQDPGLGLRLIYFSYDVKMKEKGDIPEGYSVSREKKERFSLILESASTNQTSMYLCASSPWNTEAFFGQGTRLTVV.